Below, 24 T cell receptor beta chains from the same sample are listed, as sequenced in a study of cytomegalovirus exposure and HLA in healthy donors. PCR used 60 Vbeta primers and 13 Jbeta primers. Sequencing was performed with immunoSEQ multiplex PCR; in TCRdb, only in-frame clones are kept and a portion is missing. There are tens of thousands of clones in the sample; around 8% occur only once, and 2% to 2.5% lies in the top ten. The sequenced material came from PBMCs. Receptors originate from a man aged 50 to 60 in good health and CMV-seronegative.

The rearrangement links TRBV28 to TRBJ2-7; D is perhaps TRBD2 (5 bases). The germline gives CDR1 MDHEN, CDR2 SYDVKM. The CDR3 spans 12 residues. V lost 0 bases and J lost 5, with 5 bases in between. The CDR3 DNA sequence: TGTGCCAGCAGTTTATGGCGGGACGAGCAGTACTTC. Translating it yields CASSLWRDEQYF.

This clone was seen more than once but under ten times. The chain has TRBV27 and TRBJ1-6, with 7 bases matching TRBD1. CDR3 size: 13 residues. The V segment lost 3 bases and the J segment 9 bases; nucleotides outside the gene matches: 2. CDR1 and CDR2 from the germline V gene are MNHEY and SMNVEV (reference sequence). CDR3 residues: CASSFEGASPLHF. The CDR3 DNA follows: TGTGCCAGCAGTTTCGAGGGGGCTTCACCCCTCCACTTT.

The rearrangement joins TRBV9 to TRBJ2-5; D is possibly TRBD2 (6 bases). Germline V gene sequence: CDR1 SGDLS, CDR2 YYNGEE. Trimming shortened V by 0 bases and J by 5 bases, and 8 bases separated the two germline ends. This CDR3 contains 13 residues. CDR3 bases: TGTGCCAGCAGCGTAGTGGGAGGCGAGACCCAGTACTTC. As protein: CASSVVGGETQYF.

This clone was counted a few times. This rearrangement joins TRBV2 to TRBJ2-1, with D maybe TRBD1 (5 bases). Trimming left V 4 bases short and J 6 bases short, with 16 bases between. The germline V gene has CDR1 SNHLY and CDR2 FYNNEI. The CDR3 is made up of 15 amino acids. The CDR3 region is CASSVQGVVPNEQFF. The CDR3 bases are TGTGCCAGCAGTGTACAAGGGGTAGTTCCCAATGAGCAGTTCTTC.

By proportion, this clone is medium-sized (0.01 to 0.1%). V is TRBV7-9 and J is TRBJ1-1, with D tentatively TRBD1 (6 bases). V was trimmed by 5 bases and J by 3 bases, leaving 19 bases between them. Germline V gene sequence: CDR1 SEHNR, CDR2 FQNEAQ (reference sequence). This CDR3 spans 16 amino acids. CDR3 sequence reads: CASSPEVGGLDTEAFF. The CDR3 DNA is TGTGCCAGCAGCCCTGAAGTGGGGGGGCTTGACACTGAAGCTTTCTTT.

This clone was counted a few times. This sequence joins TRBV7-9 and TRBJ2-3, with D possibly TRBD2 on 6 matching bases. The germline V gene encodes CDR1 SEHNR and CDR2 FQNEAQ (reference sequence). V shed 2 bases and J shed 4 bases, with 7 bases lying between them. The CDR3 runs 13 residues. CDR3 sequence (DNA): TGTGCCAGCAGCTTATGGGGGGCAGATACGCAGTATTTT. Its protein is CASSLWGADTQYF.

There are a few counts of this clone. CDR3: CASGRQGAREQYF. The CDR3 nucleotides are TGTGCCAGCGGACGGCAGGGGGCGCGAGAGCAGTACTTC. V and J are TRBV2 and TRBJ2-7, with 8 positions matching TRBD1. CDR1 and CDR2 (germline): SNHLY, FYNNEI. Germline trimming cut 8 bases from V and 7 bases from J; bases unmatched to any gene: 10. The CDR3 consists of 13 residues.

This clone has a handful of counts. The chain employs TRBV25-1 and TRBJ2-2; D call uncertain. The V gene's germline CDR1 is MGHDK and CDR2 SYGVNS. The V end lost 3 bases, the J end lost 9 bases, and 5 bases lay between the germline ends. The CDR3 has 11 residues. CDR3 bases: TGTGCCAGCAGTGACTTCCGGGAGCTGTTTTTT. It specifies CASSDFRELFF.

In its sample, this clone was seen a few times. DNA for the CDR3: TGTGCCAGCAGCCAAGATTGGAGCGGGAGTCCTTACGAGCAGTACTTC. It is translated as CASSQDWSGSPYEQYF. This sequence joins TRBV4-2 and TRBJ2-7; 8 bases match TRBD2. CDR1 and CDR2 (germline): LGHNA, YNFKEQ. The V segment lost 0 bases and the J segment 4 bases; nucleotides outside the gene matches: 8. The CDR3 spans 16 residues.

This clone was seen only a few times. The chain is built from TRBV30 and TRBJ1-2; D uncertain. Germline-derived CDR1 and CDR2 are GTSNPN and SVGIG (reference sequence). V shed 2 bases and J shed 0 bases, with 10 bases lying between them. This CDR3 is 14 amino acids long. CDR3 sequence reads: CAWSRTGANYGYTF. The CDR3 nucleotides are TGTGCCTGGAGTCGGACGGGAGCTAACTATGGCTACACCTTC.

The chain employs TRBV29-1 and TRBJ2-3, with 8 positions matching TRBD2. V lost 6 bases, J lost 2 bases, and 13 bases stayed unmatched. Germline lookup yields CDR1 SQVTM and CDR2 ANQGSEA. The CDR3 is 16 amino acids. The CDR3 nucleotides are TGCAGCGTCTCCCCCAGACGGGGGGGAAACACAGATACGCAGTATTTT. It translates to CSVSPRRGGNTDTQYF.

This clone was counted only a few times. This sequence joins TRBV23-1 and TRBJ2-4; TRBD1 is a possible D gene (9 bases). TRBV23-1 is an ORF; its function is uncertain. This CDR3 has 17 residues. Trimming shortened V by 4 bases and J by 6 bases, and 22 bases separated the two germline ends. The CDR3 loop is CASSPPGGTGSRNIQYF. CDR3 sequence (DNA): TGCGCCAGCAGTCCACCGGGAGGGACAGGGAGTAGAAACATTCAGTACTTC.

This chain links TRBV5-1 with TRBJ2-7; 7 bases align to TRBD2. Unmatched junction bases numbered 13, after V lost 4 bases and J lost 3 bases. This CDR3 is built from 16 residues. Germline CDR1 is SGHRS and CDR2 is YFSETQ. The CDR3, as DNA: TGCGCCAGCAGCCCAGCTCAAACTAGCGATTACTACGAGCAGTACTTC. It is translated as CASSPAQTSDYYEQYF.

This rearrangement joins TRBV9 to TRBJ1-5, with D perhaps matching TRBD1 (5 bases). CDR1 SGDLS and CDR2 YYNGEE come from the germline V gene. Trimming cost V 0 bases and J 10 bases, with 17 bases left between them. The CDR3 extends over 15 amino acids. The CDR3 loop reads CASSVGRQFMEPQHF. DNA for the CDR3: TGTGCCAGCAGCGTAGGTAGACAGTTCATGGAACCCCAGCATTTT.

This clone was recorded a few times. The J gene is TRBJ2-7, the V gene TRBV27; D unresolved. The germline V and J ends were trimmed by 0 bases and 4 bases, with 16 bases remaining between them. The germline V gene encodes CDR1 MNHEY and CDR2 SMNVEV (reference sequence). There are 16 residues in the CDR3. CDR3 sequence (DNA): TGTGCCAGCAGTTTATCTGCTCTAGGAGCCGTATACGAGCAGTACTTC. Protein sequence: CASSLSALGAVYEQYF.

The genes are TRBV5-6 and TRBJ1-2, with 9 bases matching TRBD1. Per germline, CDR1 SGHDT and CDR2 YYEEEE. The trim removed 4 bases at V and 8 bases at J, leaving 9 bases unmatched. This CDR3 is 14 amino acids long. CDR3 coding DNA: TGTGCCAGCAGCGGGCGGGACAGGGCGGGCGGCTACACCTTC. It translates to CASSGRDRAGGYTF.

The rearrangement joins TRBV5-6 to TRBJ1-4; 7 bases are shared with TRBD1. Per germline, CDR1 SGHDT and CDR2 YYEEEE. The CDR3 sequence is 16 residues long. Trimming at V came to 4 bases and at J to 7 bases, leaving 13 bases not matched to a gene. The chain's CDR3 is CASSAGPQGGIEKLFF. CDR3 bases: TGTGCCAGCAGCGCTGGTCCGCAGGGGGGAATTGAAAAACTGTTTTTT.

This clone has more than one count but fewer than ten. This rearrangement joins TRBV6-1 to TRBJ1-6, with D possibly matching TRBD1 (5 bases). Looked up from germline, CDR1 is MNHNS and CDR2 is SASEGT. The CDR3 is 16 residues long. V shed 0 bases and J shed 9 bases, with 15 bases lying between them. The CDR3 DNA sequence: TGTGCCAGCAGTGAAGCGGCAGGGAATCGACTTTCACCCCTCCACTTT. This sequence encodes CASSEAAGNRLSPLHF.

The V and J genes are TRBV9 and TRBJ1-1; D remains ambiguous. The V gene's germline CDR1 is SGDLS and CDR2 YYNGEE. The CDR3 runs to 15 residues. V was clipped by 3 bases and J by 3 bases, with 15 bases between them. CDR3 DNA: TGTGCCAGCAGCGCCGGGAGAGGTACTCACACTGAAGCTTTCTTT. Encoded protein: CASSAGRGTHTEAFF.

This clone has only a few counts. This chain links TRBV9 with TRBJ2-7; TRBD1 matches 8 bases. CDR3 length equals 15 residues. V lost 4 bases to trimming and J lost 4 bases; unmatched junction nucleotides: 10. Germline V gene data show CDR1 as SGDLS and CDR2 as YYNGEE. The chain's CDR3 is CASSPRTGLGYEQYF. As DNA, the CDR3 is TGTGCCAGCAGCCCCCGGACAGGGTTGGGATACGAGCAGTACTTC.

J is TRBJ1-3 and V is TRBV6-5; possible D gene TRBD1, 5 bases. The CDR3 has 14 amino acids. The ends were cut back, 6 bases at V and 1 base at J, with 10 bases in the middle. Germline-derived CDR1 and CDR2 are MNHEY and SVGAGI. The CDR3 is CASRAPGSGNTIYF. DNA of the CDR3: TGTGCCAGCAGGGCCCCAGGGTCTGGAAACACCATATATTTT.

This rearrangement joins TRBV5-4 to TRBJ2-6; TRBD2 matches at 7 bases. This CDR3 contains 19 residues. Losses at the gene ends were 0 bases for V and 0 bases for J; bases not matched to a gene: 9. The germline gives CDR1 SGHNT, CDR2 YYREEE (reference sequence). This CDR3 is CASSLGPSGGSSGANVLTF. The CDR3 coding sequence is TGTGCCAGCAGCTTGGGGCCTAGCGGCGGTAGCTCTGGGGCCAACGTCCTGACTTTC.

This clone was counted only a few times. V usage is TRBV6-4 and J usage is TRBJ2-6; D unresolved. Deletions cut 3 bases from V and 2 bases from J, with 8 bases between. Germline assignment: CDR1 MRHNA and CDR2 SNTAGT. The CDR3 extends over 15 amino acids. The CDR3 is CASSEGQAGANVLTF. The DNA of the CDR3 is TGTGCCAGCAGTGAAGGTCAGGCTGGGGCCAACGTCCTGACTTTC.

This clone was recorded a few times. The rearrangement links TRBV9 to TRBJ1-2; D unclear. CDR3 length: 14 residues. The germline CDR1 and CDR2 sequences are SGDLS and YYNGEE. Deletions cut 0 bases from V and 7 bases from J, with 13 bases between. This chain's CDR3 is CASSVDGRYGGYTF. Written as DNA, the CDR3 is TGTGCCAGCAGCGTAGATGGCAGGTACGGTGGCTACACCTTC.